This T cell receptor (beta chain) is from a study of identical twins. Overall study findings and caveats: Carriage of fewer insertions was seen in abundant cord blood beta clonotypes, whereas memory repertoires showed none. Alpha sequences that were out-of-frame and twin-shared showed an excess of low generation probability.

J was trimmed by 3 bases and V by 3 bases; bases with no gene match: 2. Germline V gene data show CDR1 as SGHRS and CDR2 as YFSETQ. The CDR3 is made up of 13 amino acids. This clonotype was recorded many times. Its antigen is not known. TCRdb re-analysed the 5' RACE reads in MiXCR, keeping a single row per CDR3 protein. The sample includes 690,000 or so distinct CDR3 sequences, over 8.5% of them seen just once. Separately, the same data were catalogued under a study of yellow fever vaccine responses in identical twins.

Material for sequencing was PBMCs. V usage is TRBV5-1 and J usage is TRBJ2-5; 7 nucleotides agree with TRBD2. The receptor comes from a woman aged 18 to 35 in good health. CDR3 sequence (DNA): TGCGCCAGCAGCTCTGCGGGGGAAGAGACCCAGTACTTC. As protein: CASSSAGEETQYF.